The present T cell receptor (beta chain) was sequenced within a study of T cells in women clearing cervical HPV infection. Study context: Cases were women with histologically confirmed HPV16-related CIN3 or worse, including a couple of invasive cancers. Case blood was drawn a median around 150 days after lesion detection.

Using immunoSEQ multiplex PCR, the repertoire was profiled, and TCRdb retains in-frame clones only, with some absent. This listing includes roughly 47,000 clones. The J segment lost 3 bases and the V segment lost 5 bases, leaving 5 bases of the junction unmatched. The CDR3 covers 13 residues. CDR1 and CDR2 from the germline V gene are SQVTM and ANQGSEA. For this clone: What it binds is not known. The read gets to within 3 residues of the CDR3 end, and the germline J gene fills in the rest.

Study-level points and caveats: CIN3+ cases had significantly higher TCR richness than controls; evenness did not differ. Combining TCR richness with V gene abundances gave approximately 0.84 AUC.

The J gene is TRBJ2-7, the V gene TRBV29-1, with 9 bases that match TRBD1. Sequenced input: blood buffy coat. The clonotype was recovered from a woman aged 18-70 years with a cervical HPV16 infection that either progressed to CIN3+ or cleared (not recorded which). CDR3: CSVPGQGLYEQYF. CDR3 DNA, as far as it was read: TGCAGCGTTCCGGGACAGGGCCTCTACGAG.